This TCR beta chain is drawn from a study of CD8 T cells in Susac syndrome. The authors reverse transcribed roughly 0.5 to 1 ug RNA with random hexamers. TCRdb processed the immunoSEQ multiplex PCR reads anew with MiXCR; each CDR3 protein has one entry. The data contain 110,000 or so distinct CDR3 sequences, about 92% of them seen just once; the ten biggest clones take up approximately 0.097%. Germline assignment: CDR1 MGHRA and CDR2 YSYEKL. The CDR3 is 17 amino acids. Trimming left V 1 base short and J 0 bases short, with 13 bases between. Material for sequencing was CD4+ T cells from PBMCs. The sequence derives from a human donor with multiple sclerosis. V usage is TRBV4-1 and J usage is TRBJ2-4, with a tentative D call TRBD1 (6 bases). CDR3 in DNA: TGCGCCAGCAGCCAAGCAGGACAGCTACTAGCCAAAAACATTCAGTACTTC. It translates to CASSQAGQLLAKNIQYF.